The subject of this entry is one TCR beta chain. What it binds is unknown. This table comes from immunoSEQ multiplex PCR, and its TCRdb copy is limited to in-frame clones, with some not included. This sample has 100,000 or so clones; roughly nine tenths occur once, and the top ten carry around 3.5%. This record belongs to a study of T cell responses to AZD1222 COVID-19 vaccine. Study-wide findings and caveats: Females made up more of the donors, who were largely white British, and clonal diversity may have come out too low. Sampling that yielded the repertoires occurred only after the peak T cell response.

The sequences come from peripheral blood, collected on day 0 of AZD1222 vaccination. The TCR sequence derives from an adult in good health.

The CDR3 nucleotides read TGCGCCAGCAGCCAAGATCTGGAGACTAGGCTTTATGGCTACACCTTC. It specifies CASSQDLETRLYGYTF. The chain recombines TRBV4-3 with TRBJ1-2, with D unclear. Trimming shortened V by 0 bases and J by 5 bases, and 16 bases separated the two germline ends. Germline CDR1 and CDR2: LGHNA and YSLEER. The CDR3 is 16 amino acids.